This TCR beta chain was sequenced during a study of blood T cells in healthy people across ages. The sample providers were healthy Caucasian people from Russia, aged about 6 to 95. Study conclusions and caveats: Estimates drawn from one million T cells were deemed to understate diversity.

A sample-barcoded 5' primer and a J-beta primer mix were used in a second PCR of about 7 to 12 cycles. A template-switch adaptor that had 12 random nucleotides put a tag on each cDNA molecule. Each CDR3 protein gets one entry after TCRdb re-called the 5' RACE reads with MiXCR. This sample has around 1,700,000 distinct CDR3 sequences; 28% occur once, and the top ten carry 7.7%. Note on this clonotype: Antigen unknown.

Trimming took off 1 base at V and 2 bases at J, with 9 bases between the two ends. The V gene's germline CDR1 is DFQATT and CDR2 SNEGSKA (reference sequence). The CDR3 has 14 amino acids. The source is a woman aged 25 to 39 in good health. The sequenced sample was blood. This chain connects TRBV20-1 to TRBJ1-5; D unclear. Here the CDR3 reads CSARGAYGNQPQHF. The CDR3 region has the DNA TGCAGTGCTAGAGGGGCTTACGGCAATCAGCCCCAGCATTTT.